This T cell receptor beta chain stems from a study of cytomegalovirus exposure and HLA in healthy donors. Study information: For the approximately 400 genotyped donors, about 79% fell within the Caucasian-associated ancestry cluster.

Points from the study as a whole: According to a later analysis, donors in an Asian-associated ancestry cluster reportedly had fewer N-insertions than the roughly 640-donor mean. The study put under 200 TCR beta chains on its list as cytomegalovirus-associated.

With regard to this clone: The antigen is not known.

PCR was performed using 60 Vbeta and 13 Jbeta primers. Sequencing used immunoSEQ multiplex PCR; TCRdb keeps in-frame clones, though not all of them. The profile covers hundreds of thousands of clones, with 60% to 80% appearing a single time and over 1.5% taken by the ten largest. The V and J ends lost 4 bases and 5 bases respectively, with 14 bases between them. Germline CDR1 is KGHSH and CDR2 is LQKENI. The CDR3 totals 14 residues. Sequenced material: PBMCs. The TCR originated in a male donor in good health and CMV-seronegative. The genes are TRBV18 and TRBJ2-5; tentative D call: TRBD2 (6 bases). CDR3 in DNA: TGTGCCAGCTCACGAGGCAAGGGGAGGGAGACCCAGTACTTC. It is translated as CASSRGKGRETQYF.